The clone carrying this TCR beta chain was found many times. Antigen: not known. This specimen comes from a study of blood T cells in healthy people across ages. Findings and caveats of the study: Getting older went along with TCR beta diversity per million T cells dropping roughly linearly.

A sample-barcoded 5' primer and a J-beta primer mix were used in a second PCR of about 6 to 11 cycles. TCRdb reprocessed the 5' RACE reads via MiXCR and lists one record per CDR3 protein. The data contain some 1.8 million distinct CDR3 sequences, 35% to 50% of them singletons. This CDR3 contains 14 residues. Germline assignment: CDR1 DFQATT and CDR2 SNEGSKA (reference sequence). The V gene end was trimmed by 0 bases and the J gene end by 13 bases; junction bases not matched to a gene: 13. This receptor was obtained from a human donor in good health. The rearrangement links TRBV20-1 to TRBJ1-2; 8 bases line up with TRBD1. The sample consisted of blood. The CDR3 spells CSARDPRGQGAFTF. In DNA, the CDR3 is TGCAGTGCTAGAGATCCCAGGGGGCAGGGGGCATTCACCTTC.